The clone carrying this TCR beta chain appeared a few times. This record belongs to a study of cytomegalovirus exposure and HLA in healthy donors. With 60 Vbeta and 13 Jbeta primers, the PCR was carried out. Produced via immunoSEQ multiplex PCR; TCRdb's table is partial and in-frame only. This sample has 90,000 to 110,000 clones, with 10% to 15% found just once. This CDR3 is built from 12 residues. Germline V lookup: CDR1 GTSNPN, CDR2 SVGIG (reference sequence). After removal of 8 bases from V and 7 bases from J, the junction contained 7 bases not matched to a gene. The sequencing input was PBMCs. This clonotype originated in a man aged 35 to 55 in good health and CMV-seropositive. V gene TRBV30 combines with J gene TRBJ1-5; 8 bases are a match to TRBD1. The CDR3 DNA follows: TGTGCCGGACAGGGTGAAGGCCAGCCCCAGCATTTT. This encodes CAGQGEGQPQHF. Variable domain in full (rest from reference TRBV30 and TRBJ1-5): SQTIHQWPATLVQPVGSPLSLECTVEGTSNPNLYWYRQAAGRGLQLLFYSVGIGQISSEVPQNLSASRPQDRQFILSSKKLLLSDSGFYLCAGQGEGQPQHFGDGTRLSIL.